The entry that follows covers one T cell receptor (beta chain) sequence. TCRdb independently ran MiXCR on the 5' RACE reads; one entry per CDR3 protein. This repertoire shows about 10,000 distinct CDR3 sequences, 23% found once; its top ten account for about 3.7%. The sample's time point: blood at routine non-recurrence follow-up after resection. This entry comes from a study of spatial heterogeneity in lung cancer. Germline V gene data show CDR1 as MDHEN and CDR2 as SYDVKM. Trimming took off 2 bases at V and 3 bases at J, with 1 base between the two ends. CDR3 length: 11 amino acids. The chain has TRBV28 and TRBJ1-2; no firm D call. The origin of this receptor is a female donor with early-stage non-small cell lung cancer. The source material was PBMCs, sampled at follow-up. The DNA for the CDR3 is TGTGCCAGCAGTTTAGACTATGGCTACACCTTC. Protein product: CASSLDYGYTF.